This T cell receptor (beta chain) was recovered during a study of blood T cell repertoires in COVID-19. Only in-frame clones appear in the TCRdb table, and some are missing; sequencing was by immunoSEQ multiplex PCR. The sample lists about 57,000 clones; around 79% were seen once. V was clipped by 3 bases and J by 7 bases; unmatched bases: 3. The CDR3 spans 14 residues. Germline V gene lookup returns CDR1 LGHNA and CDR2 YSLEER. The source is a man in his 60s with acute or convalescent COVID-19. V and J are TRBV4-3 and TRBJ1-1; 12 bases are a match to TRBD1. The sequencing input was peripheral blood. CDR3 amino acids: CASSQGQGAGEAFF. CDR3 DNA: TGCGCCAGCAGCCAGGGACAGGGGGCCGGTGAAGCTTTCTTT.